The present T cell receptor beta chain was sequenced within a study of shared clonotypes between healthy human individuals. Libraries were prepared by immunoSEQ multiplex PCR; TCRdb keeps only in-frame clonotypes and omits some of them. In the table there are more than 2 million clones, about 95% of which are singletons. Concerning this clone: The target antigen is unknown.

The naive CD8 subset, CD45RO-negative cells positively selected for CCR7, excluded terminally differentiated effector memory CD45RA+ cells. None of the donors, who were healthy HIV-negative adults, had recently had acute infections or vaccinations. Germline CDR1 is MGHRA and CDR2 is YSYEKL. CDR3 length equals 15 residues. Trimming took 3 bases from V and 3 from J; bases not matched to a gene: 7. Regarding the study as a whole: It was expected that sequencing depth would affect clonotype sharing among donors. When naive CD4 clonotypes were compared across a few donors, around 5% were shared. The rarefaction results pointed to incomplete sorted-subset sequencing despite large depth.

The source is a man aged 18 to 35 in good health. Sequenced material: naive CD8+ T cells sorted from blood. V is TRBV4-1 and J is TRBJ2-7, with 8 bases matching TRBD2. The CDR3 DNA sequence: TGCGCCAGCAGCCAGAGGACTAGCCCGAACTACGAGCAGTACTTC. The encoded protein is CASSQRTSPNYEQYF.